This is a list of T cell receptor beta chains from one sample in a study of regulatory T cells in long-lasting Graves disease. TCRdb re-derived calls from the multiplex PCR reads in MiXCR, one entry per CDR3 protein. The sample includes some 600,000 distinct CDR3 sequences, roughly 16% of them seen just once. This sample also appeared in a second study, on T cells in Graves' hyperthyroidism and ophthalmopathy.

Sequencing used peripheral blood mononuclear cells (PBMCs), obtained at new diagnosis, from a patient treated with antithyroid drugs. The source is a man between 18 and 29 years old with Graves disease. The CDR3 runs from the conserved cysteine through the conserved F or W. The D gene is left open where the match is weak. Expanded clones get a size class; other rows say once, few or many, or leave the size out.

J | size | D | V | CDR3 | DNA
TRBJ2-7 | many | TRBD2 | TRBV5-1 | CASSWGASGSPEQYF | TGCGCCAGCAGCTGGGGGGCTAGCGGGAGCCCTGAACAGTACTTC
TRBJ2-7 | few | NA | TRBV7-9 | CASSSSRLAATPYEQYF | TGTGCCAGCAGCTCCTCCCGACTGGCTGCCACCCCTTACGAGCAGTACTTC
TRBJ1-2 | many | NA | TRBV27 | CASRVGAGGYTF | TGTGCCAGCAGGGTGGGTGCTGGTGGCTACACCTTC
TRBJ2-7 | many | TRBD2 | TRBV27 | CASSLSPLLAGFSLGHEQYF | TGTGCCAGCAGTTTATCTCCGTTACTAGCGGGATTCAGTTTGGGGCACGAGCAGTACTTC
TRBJ2-7 | NA | TRBD2 | TRBV10-3 | CAISESGGAGDNEQYF | TGTGCCATCAGTGAGTCTGGGGGTGCGGGAGATAACGAGCAGTACTTC
TRBJ2-7 | few | NA | TRBV5-1 | CASSLAREPRTISSYEQYF | TGCGCCAGCAGCTTGGCCCGCGAACCCAGAACAATCAGCTCCTACGAGCAGTACTTC
TRBJ2-6 | NA | NA | TRBV5-4 | CASSLATVSGANVLTF | TGTGCCAGCAGCTTGGCCACGGTGTCCGGGGCCAACGTCCTGACTTTC
TRBJ1-1 | NA | NA | TRBV6-2/TRBV6-3 | CASSYRGIGTEAFF | TGTGCCAGCAGTTACCGGGGTATCGGCACTGAAGCTTTCTTT
TRBJ2-7 | many | TRBD1 | TRBV20-1 | CSARSGQGTYEQYF | TGCAGTGCTAGATCGGGACAGGGGACGTACGAGCAGTACTTC
TRBJ2-5 | many | NA | TRBV7-9 | CASSSAYPGLPLF | TGTGCCAGCAGCTCGGCATATCCGGGACTGCCTCTCTTC
TRBJ1-6 | many | NA | TRBV11-2 | CASSLDRGGTTLHF | TGTGCCAGCAGCTTAGATCGTGGGGGGACAACCCTCCACTTT
TRBJ2-1 | many | TRBD2 | TRBV27 | CASSLEGLAGGEQFF | TGTGCCAGCAGTTTAGAAGGACTAGCGGGAGGTGAGCAGTTCTTC
TRBJ2-2 | many | NA | TRBV27 | CASSLLSVEGPGELFF | TGTGCCAGCAGTTTATTGTCAGTAGAGGGACCCGGGGAGCTGTTTTTT
TRBJ1-1 | NA | NA | TRBV7-9 | CASRLAPEGFRGENTEAFF | TGTGCCAGCAGATTAGCGCCAGAGGGATTCCGGGGGGAAAACACTGAAGCTTTCTTT
TRBJ2-3 | few | TRBD2 | TRBV5-1 | CASSLEGLAGVGTDTQYF | TGCGCCAGCAGCTTGGAGGGACTAGCGGGAGTCGGCACAGATACGCAGTATTTT
TRBJ2-5 | NA | TRBD2 | TRBV3-1 | CASGLAGGGETQYF | TGTGCCAGCGGACTAGCGGGAGGCGGAGAGACCCAGTACTTC
TRBJ2-7 | many | NA | TRBV20-1 | CSAAGSGRYEQYF | TGCAGTGCTGCAGGCAGCGGGCGTTACGAGCAGTACTTC
TRBJ2-1 | NA | TRBD2 | TRBV19 | CASTPGRAGGGKDEQFF | TGTGCCAGTACCCCAGGAAGGGCGGGAGGAGGAAAGGATGAGCAGTTCTTC
TRBJ2-1 | NA | TRBD2 | TRBV4-1 | CASSQPGLGSSEQFF | TGCGCCAGCAGCCAACCCGGACTAGGCTCGAGTGAGCAGTTCTTC
TRBJ1-1 | many | TRBD1 | TRBV20-1 | CSADGQGRNTEAFF | TGCAGTGCTGATGGACAGGGACGGAACACTGAAGCTTTCTTT
TRBJ2-3 | NA | NA | TRBV19 | CARTSGGPTDTQYF | TGTGCCAGAACCTCGGGGGGCCCCACAGATACGCAGTATTTT
TRBJ2-7 | few | NA | TRBV18 | CASSPSWTNSYEQYF | TGTGCCAGCTCACCTTCCTGGACCAATTCCTACGAGCAGTACTTC
TRBJ2-7 | few | NA | TRBV20-1 | CSARDERSSREQYF | TGCAGTGCTAGAGACGAGCGGTCCTCTCGGGAGCAGTACTTC
TRBJ2-3 | many | NA | TRBV27 | CASSIGTDTQYF | TGTGCCAGCAGTATCGGCACAGATACGCAGTATTTT
TRBJ1-4 | NA | NA | TRBV6-1 | CASSRKGGSNEKLFF | TGTGCCAGCAGTCGAAAAGGGGGATCGAATGAAAAACTGTTTTTT
TRBJ2-5 | many | NA | TRBV18 | CASSPQYQETQYF | TGTGCCAGCTCACCCCAATACCAAGAGACCCAGTACTTC
TRBJ1-4 | NA | NA | TRBV11-2 | CASSFELSLATNEKLFF | TGTGCCAGCAGCTTCGAGTTAAGCTTAGCAACTAATGAAAAACTGTTTTTT
TRBJ2-1 | many | TRBD2 | TRBV12-3/TRBV12-4 | CASSLLGGRQFF | TGTGCCAGCAGCCTCCTGGGCGGGAGGCAGTTCTTC
TRBJ2-3 | few | NA | TRBV28 | CASTRGQSTDTQYF | TGTGCCAGCACCCGCGGCCAGAGCACAGATACGCAGTATTTT
TRBJ2-7 | many | NA | TRBV11-3 | CASSFRGDYEQYF | TGTGCCAGCAGCTTTCGCGGGGACTACGAGCAGTACTTC
TRBJ1-5 | many | NA | TRBV19 | CASSRTVSNQPQHF | TGTGCCAGTAGTCGGACGGTTAGCAATCAGCCCCAGCATTTT
TRBJ2-7 | NA | TRBD1 | TRBV9 | CASSAATGSGQYF | TGTGCCAGCAGCGCGGCGACAGGGTCAGGGCAGTACTTC
TRBJ2-5 | NA | NA | TRBV2 | CAFRGVYTETQYF | TGTGCCTTCCGGGGAGTTTACACAGAGACCCAGTACTTC
TRBJ2-1 | many | NA | TRBV20-1 | CSASLSATASHGQFF | TGCAGTGCTAGTCTTTCGGCTACCGCCTCCCATGGGCAGTTCTTC
TRBJ1-4 | NA | NA | TRBV5-1 | CASSRGSGATNEILFF | TGCGCCAGCAGCCGCGGTTCTGGGGCAACTAATGAAATACTGTTTTTT
TRBJ2-5 | few | NA | TRBV6-1 | CASSQSRSWETQYF | TGTGCCAGCAGCCAATCTCGGTCGTGGGAGACCCAGTACTTC
TRBJ1-5 | NA | NA | TRBV30 | CAWSVPGPGAQHF | TGTGCCTGGAGTGTACCAGGGCCGGGGGCCCAGCATTTT
TRBJ1-1 | many | TRBD1 | TRBV12-5 | CASGLVLGQKNTEAFF | TGTGCTAGTGGTTTGGTACTGGGACAGAAGAACACTGAAGCTTTCTTT
TRBJ1-1 | NA | NA | TRBV2 | CASSLDTGLGFF | TGTGCCAGCAGTCTCGACACAGGGCTAGGTTTCTTT
TRBJ1-1 | many | TRBD1 | TRBV11-1 | CASSLERGRTEAFF | TGTGCCAGCAGCTTAGAAAGGGGGCGAACTGAAGCTTTCTTT
TRBJ1-2 | many | NA | TRBV28 | CASHKGQHGYTF | TGTGCCAGCCACAAAGGCCAGCATGGCTACACCTTC
TRBJ2-3 | many | TRBD2 | TRBV30 | CAWGSGRDTQYF | TGTGCCTGGGGTAGCGGGAGGGATACGCAGTATTTT
TRBJ1-6 | NA | TRBD1 | TRBV11-2 | CASSSRDRRSPLHF | TGTGCCAGCAGCAGCCGGGACAGGAGGTCACCCCTCCACTTT
TRBJ2-1 | many | NA | TRBV27 | CASSFGVYNEQFF | TGTGCCAGCAGTTTTGGAGTCTACAATGAGCAGTTCTTC
TRBJ2-7 | many | NA | TRBV3-1 | CASSQDSAYEQYF | TGTGCCAGCAGCCAAGATAGCGCCTACGAGCAGTACTTC
TRBJ1-2 | NA | NA | TRBV30 | CAWSVQSTPLEGYTF | TGTGCCTGGAGTGTACAGTCGACACCACTGGAGGGCTACACCTTC